This T cell receptor beta chain was retrieved from a study of shared clonotypes between healthy human individuals. Overall study results and limits: Relative to clonotypes present in all four donors, those not shared had lower generation probabilities. Researchers found naive subsets generally carried larger estimated richness than memory subsets.

CDR3 length equals 15 residues. Per the germline V gene, CDR1 is GTSNPN and CDR2 is SVGIG (reference sequence). The V gene lost 6 bases and the J gene lost 1 base, with 16 bases spanning the gap. Turning to this clone: What it recognizes is unknown.

The naive CD8 fraction comprised CD45RO-negative cells positively selected for CCR7 and excluded terminally differentiated effector memory CD45RA+ cells. Profiled with immunoSEQ multiplex PCR; TCRdb holds only in-frame clones, not every one. Counted here are about 2 million clones, about 95% occurring once; the ten biggest clones make up more than 0.9%. This clonotype originated in a man aged 18 to 29 in good health. The sequenced material came from naive CD8+ T cells sorted from blood. V gene TRBV30 combines with J gene TRBJ1-3, with D unclear. CDR3 sequence reads: CACPEEGFSGNTIYF. The CDR3 DNA reads as TGTGCCTGCCCCGAGGAGGGCTTTTCTGGAAACACCATATATTTT.